These T cell receptor beta chains were read from a single sample in a study of T cell repertoires in cytomegalovirus infection. The antigens these receptors bind are not known. TCRdb reprocessed the reads via MiXCR and lists one record per CDR3 protein. Counted here are hundreds of thousands of distinct CDR3 sequences, about 42% occurring once; the ten biggest clones make up about 39%. Sequences were derived from cultured PBMCs, sampled from culture after CMV antigen stimulation. The origin of the receptors is a human donor in good health (CMV status not recorded). Some clones in this sample may be carry-over from other donors' samples. CDR3s include the opening cysteine and the closing phenylalanine or tryptophan. Each record gives: J gene, V gene, clone size, D gene, CDR3 protein, CDR3 DNA. D genes are given only for firm matches. The size entry is marked missing in some rows and otherwise reads once, few, many or a size class.

>TRBJ2-3|TRBV6-1|once|-
CASSAQPPDTQYF
TGTGCCAGCAGTGCTCAGCCCCCAGATACGCAGTATTTT
>TRBJ1-1|TRBV7-6|few|-
CASSFGGATERAFF
TGTGCCAGCAGCTTCGGGGGGGCAACGGAGCGAGCTTTCTTT
>TRBJ2-3|TRBV4-3|few|-
CASSQSVGQPTLGTDTQYF
TGCGCCAGCAGCCAAAGTGTGGGGCAGCCCACCCTAGGCACAGATACGCAGTATTTT
>TRBJ1-2|TRBV7-9|-|-
CASSLVGADGYTF
TGTGCCAGCAGCTTAGTGGGGGCGGATGGCTACACCTTC
>TRBJ2-1|TRBV7-2|few|TRBD1
CASSWKQGVSEQFF
TGTGCCAGCAGCTGGAAACAGGGGGTTAGTGAGCAGTTCTTC
>TRBJ1-4|TRBV7-2|few|-
CASSRRGADEKLFF
TGTGCCAGCAGCCGTCGCGGCGCAGATGAAAAACTGTTTTTT
>TRBJ2-7|TRBV7-2|-|TRBD2
CASSSGLPPYEQYF
TGTGCCAGCAGCTCGGGACTACCACCCTACGAGCAGTACTTC
>TRBJ2-5|TRBV11-2|few|TRBD1
CASSTDRGAETQYF
TGTGCCAGCAGCACTGACAGGGGAGCAGAGACCCAGTACTTC
>TRBJ2-3|TRBV7-2|many|-
CASSLVNWVATDTQYF
TGTGCCAGCAGCTTAGTAAATTGGGTAGCGACAGATACGCAGTATTTT
>TRBJ2-7|TRBV7-9|-|-
CASSLPGGKSIHSYEQYF
TGTGCCAGCAGCTTACCTGGGGGGAAATCTATCCACTCCTACGAGCAGTACTTC
>TRBJ2-5|TRBV7-2|-|-
CASSLDRLQETQYF
TGTGCCAGCAGCCTAGACAGATTACAAGAGACCCAGTACTTC
>TRBJ1-1|TRBV7-3|-|-
CASSLRQGVTEAFF
TGTGCCAGCAGCTTAAGACAAGGGGTTACTGAAGCTTTCTTT
>TRBJ1-4|TRBV2|once|-
CASRPEGDEKLFF
TGTGCCAGCAGGCCGGAGGGGGATGAAAAACTGTTTTTT
>TRBJ2-3|TRBV7-2|-|-
CASSLAPARITDTQYF
TGTGCCAGCAGCTTAGCCCCGGCACGTATCACAGATACGCAGTATTTT
>TRBJ1-1|TRBV10-2|-|-
CASFRPGGGNTEAFF
TGCGCCAGCTTTCGGCCCGGCGGGGGAAACACTGAAGCTTTCTTT
>TRBJ2-1|TRBV7-2|-|-
CASSFGASDEQFF
TGTGCCAGCAGCTTCGGAGCAAGCGATGAGCAGTTCTTC
>TRBJ2-1|TRBV19|once|-
CASSSRTRGEYNEQFF
TGTGCCAGTAGTAGCCGAACTAGGGGGGAATACAATGAGCAGTTCTTC
>TRBJ2-2|TRBV25-1|-|-
CASSDPRAGISGELFF
TGTGCCAGCAGTGATCCCAGGGCCGGAATTAGCGGGGAGCTGTTTTTT
>TRBJ1-2|TRBV7-4|-|-
CASSFWEGQKFYGYTF
TGTGCCAGCAGCTTTTGGGAGGGACAAAAGTTCTATGGCTACACCTTC
>TRBJ1-4|TRBV19|-|-
CASSDPHLLGKKEKLFF
TGTGCCAGTAGTGATCCTCACCTCCTCGGGAAGAAAGAAAAACTGTTTTTT
>TRBJ1-5|TRBV6-6|-|-
CASTHGGSYSNQPQHF
TGTGCCTCCACACACGGGGGTAGTTATAGCAATCAGCCCCAGCATTTT
>TRBJ2-3|TRBV9|-|-
CASSVALTRDTQYF
TGTGCCAGCAGCGTAGCGTTAACGAGGGATACGCAGTATTTT
>TRBJ2-7|TRBV7-2|few|-
CASSLQNSYEQYF
TGTGCCAGCAGCTTACAGAATTCCTACGAGCAGTACTTC
>TRBJ1-4|TRBV6-8|-|-
CASSYSNSYYEKLFF
TGTGCCAGCAGTTACTCGAATTCTTATTATGAAAAACTGTTTTTT
>TRBJ2-3|TRBV7-4|-|-
CASSTTADTQYF
TGTGCCAGCAGCACGACAGCAGATACGCAGTATTTT
>TRBJ2-7|TRBV24-1|few|TRBD2
CATSDIAGGYEQYF
TGTGCCACCAGTGACATAGCGGGAGGCTACGAGCAGTACTTC
>TRBJ2-7|TRBV11-2|-|-
CASSSLGRTGYEQYF
TGTGCCAGCAGCTCCCTTGGACGTACAGGCTACGAGCAGTACTTC
>TRBJ2-1|TRBV7-2|once|TRBD2
CASSLSGVGYNEQFF
TGTGCCAGCAGCTTAAGCGGGGTAGGGTACAATGAGCAGTTCTTC
>TRBJ1-1|TRBV7-8|-|-
CASSLVAGEALF
TGTGCCAGCAGCTTAGTGGCGGGTGAAGCTTTATTT
>TRBJ2-5|TRBV20-1|-|-
CSATAGERTQYF
TGCAGTGCTACGGCAGGGGAGAGGACCCAGTACTTC
>TRBJ2-6|TRBV12-5|-|-
CASGLVTGSPGANVLTF
TGTGCTAGTGGTTTGGTAACAGGGAGCCCTGGGGCCAACGTCCTGACTTTC
>TRBJ2-6|TRBV10-1|-|-
CASTHDRYRSGANVLTF
TGCGCCAGCACCCATGACAGATATCGCTCTGGGGCCAACGTCCTGACTTTC
>TRBJ1-6|TRBV7-9|-|TRBD1
CASSYTGVGSPLHF
TGTGCCAGCAGTTACACAGGGGTGGGTTCACCCCTCCACTTT
>TRBJ2-5|TRBV7-2|few|TRBD2
CASSLALAPGGQETQYF
TGTGCCAGCAGCTTAGCGCTCGCACCGGGGGGTCAAGAGACCCAGTACTTC
>TRBJ2-1|TRBV7-9|few|-
CASSFPDNEQFF
TGTGCCAGCAGCTTCCCCGACAATGAGCAGTTCTTC
>TRBJ1-2|TRBV7-9|-|-
CASSLVGGEGYTF
TGTGCCAGCAGCTTAGTCGGTGGGGAGGGCTACACCTTC
>TRBJ2-2|TRBV4-1|once|-
CASSQVSLTYTGELFF
TGCGCCAGCAGCCAAGTATCACTAACGTACACCGGGGAGCTGTTTTTT
>TRBJ1-5|TRBV20-1|-|-
CSARDYGGKNQPQHF
TGCAGTGCTAGAGATTATGGAGGGAAAAATCAGCCCCAGCATTTT
>TRBJ2-2|TRBV7-6|few|TRBD2
CASSPTGLAGTGELFF
TGTGCCAGCAGCCCCACGGGACTAGCGGGGACCGGGGAGCTGTTTTTT
>TRBJ2-3|TRBV6-2/TRBV6-3|few|-
CASSYSYPPRDTQYF
TGTGCCAGCAGTTACTCGTACCCCCCGAGGGATACGCAGTATTTT